What follows are 13 T cell receptor beta chains derived from one specimen sequenced in a study of tissue T cells after allogeneic stem cell transplantation. As to time point: mouse harvest day 14 after allogeneic transplant. Tail vein injection delivered 10^7 T-cell-depleted bone marrow cells and 10^6 splenic CD5+ T cells. TCRdb's table, derived via immunoSEQ multiplex PCR, lists solely in-frame clones and lacks some. The sample shows around 5,100 clones, less than 40% of them seen only once. The sample comprised skin. These receptors were obtained from a female BALB/c mouse given C57BL/6 T cells with graft-versus-host disease after an allogeneic hematopoietic cell transplant.

In this sample, this clone turned up a few times. Mouse gene names and germline throughout. The read ends 1 residue before the CDR3 terminus; that terminus is restored from the germline J gene. V and J are TRBV13-3 and TRBJ2-5, with 11 bases matching TRBD2. Germline V gene data show CDR1 as NNHDY and CDR2 as SYVADS. The CDR3 consists of 13 residues. V dropped 4 bases and J dropped 5; count of bases not matched to a gene: 0. The sequenced CDR3 bases are TGTGCCAGCAGTACTGGGGGGGCAGACACCCAGTAC. This codes for CASSTGGADTQY. The full CDR3 protein reads CASSTGGADTQYF.

This clone was found a few times. Mouse gene names apply. Read data end 1 residue before the CDR3 end; the end is taken from the germline J gene. The gene calls are TRBV29 and TRBJ2-7, with 9 nucleotides matching TRBD1. The germline CDR1 and CDR2 sequences are MSHET and SYDVDS. V shed 2 bases, J shed 2 bases, and the junction held 1 base outside the gene matches. This CDR3 contains 14 residues. The sequenced part of the CDR3 DNA is TGTGCTAGCAGTTTAAGACAGGGGGCCTATGAACAGTAC. Protein product: CASSLRQGAYEQY. The complete CDR3 protein is CASSLRQGAYEQYF.

A remark on this clone: Gene names follow the mouse nomenclature. The missing CDR3 end, 1 residue past where the read stops, is filled in from the germline J gene. The V gene is TRBV12-2, the J gene TRBJ2-1, with D unclear. Germline V gene sequence: CDR1 SGHLS, CDR2 HYDKME. Trimming removed 2 bases at V and 2 bases at J, with 6 bases between. There are 13 residues in the CDR3. CDR3 DNA, as far as it was read: TGTGCCAGCTCTCCCGTGTACTATGCTGAGCAGTTC. It specifies CASSPVYYAEQF. The whole CDR3 protein reads CASSPVYYAEQFF.

About this clone: Gene names and germline refer to mouse. The read ends 1 residue shy of where the CDR3 ends; the end is completed using the germline J gene. The chain links TRBV26 to TRBJ1-4; D not resolved. Germline CDR1 and CDR2: KGHPV and FQNQEV (reference sequence). The ends were cut back, 9 bases at V and 0 bases at J, with 8 bases in the middle. This CDR3 is built from 13 residues. This CDR3 is CASREFSNERLFF. CDR3 DNA (partial): TGTGCCAGTAGAGAATTTTCCAACGAAAGATTATTT. The full variable domain, completed using reference TRBV26 and TRBJ1-4, is NSKVIQTPRYLVKGQGQKAKMRCIPEKGHPVVFWYQQNKNNEFKFLINFQNQEVLQQIDMTEKRFSAECPSNSPCSLEIQSSEAGDSALYLCASREFSNERLFFGHGTKLSVL.

This clone was picked up one time. The germline and genes are mouse ones. The read terminates 1 residue before the CDR3 end, so the remaining end is supplied by the germline J gene. V and J are TRBV12-1 and TRBJ2-5, with 8 bases identical to TRBD2. The CDR3 covers 14 residues. Trimming removed 2 bases from V and 4 bases from J; junction bases left unmatched: 4. Germline V gene sequence: CDR1 SGHSN, CDR2 HYEKVE. The CDR3 reads CASSPNWGKDTQYF. The DNA read from the CDR3 is TGTGCCAGCTCTCCCAACTGGGGGAAAGACACCCAGTAC.

In the case of this clone: Mouse gene names apply. The DNA ends 1 residue before the CDR3 does, and the rest of the CDR3 is filled in from the germline J gene. The chain couples TRBV26 to TRBJ1-2; D ambiguous. The CDR3 is 13 amino acids. Germline V gene lookup returns CDR1 KGHPV and CDR2 FQNQEV (reference sequence). Trimming removed 4 bases at V and 0 bases at J, with 6 bases between. The CDR3 reads CASSPPANSDYTF. The part of the CDR3 DNA that was read is TGTGCCAGCAGTCCTCCTGCAAACTCCGACTACACC. The full variable domain, completed using reference TRBV26 and TRBJ1-2, is NSKVIQTPRYLVKGQGQKAKMRCIPEKGHPVVFWYQQNKNNEFKFLINFQNQEVLQQIDMTEKRFSAECPSNSPCSLEIQSSEAGDSALYLCASSPPANSDYTFGSGTRLLVI.

Details on this clone: Genes and germline are mouse. The read stops 1 residue short of the end of the CDR3; the missing end is completed from the germline J gene. The rearrangement uses TRBV13-1 and TRBJ1-5; 9 nucleotides line up with TRBD1. Germline V gene lookup returns CDR1 NSHNY and CDR2 SYGAGN. The CDR3 sequence is 14 residues long. The J segment lost 2 bases and the V segment lost 6 bases, leaving 3 bases of the junction unmatched. The CDR3 region is CASTDRGDNQAPLF. The DNA read from the CDR3 is TGTGCCAGCACTGACAGGGGGGACAACCAGGCTCCGCTT.

A few counts support this clone. Gene names and germline match the mouse. Read sequence stops 1 residue before the CDR3 end, and the germline J gene provides the missing end. The gene calls are TRBV26 and TRBJ2-4; the D gene is possibly TRBD1 (6 bases). The CDR3 length is 14 residues. Trimming took off 4 bases at V and 3 bases at J, with 11 bases between the two ends. Per the germline V gene, CDR1 is KGHPV and CDR2 is FQNQEV (reference sequence). The CDR3 spells CASSPSGQQNTLYF. The CDR3 DNA, read in part, is TGTGCCAGCAGTCCCTCGGGACAACAAAACACCTTGTAC.

This clone was observed a few times. Germline and genes here are mouse. With the read ending 1 residue before the CDR3 end, the germline J gene is used to fill in that end. The rearrangement joins TRBV13-2 to TRBJ2-1; D is possibly TRBD2 (6 bases). V was pared by 2 bases and J by 1 base, with 10 bases between. Germline loops: CDR1 NNHNN, CDR2 SYGAGS (reference sequence). This CDR3 has 15 amino acids. CDR3 residues: CASGDRWGNYAEQFF. The DNA read from the CDR3 is TGTGCCAGCGGTGACCGGTGGGGGAACTATGCTGAGCAGTTC.

Regarding this clone: Gene names and germline match the mouse. The read finishes 1 residue shy of the CDR3 end, and the germline J gene is used to complete it. Other nucleotide sequences in the sample specify the same CDR3. The chain has TRBV26 and TRBJ1-2, with D tentatively TRBD1 (5 bases). Trimming took 4 bases from V and 0 from J, leaving 6 bases between them. CDR3 length: 13 residues. CDR1 and CDR2 (germline): KGHPV, FQNQEV (reference sequence). CDR3: CASSPTANSDYTF. CDR3 DNA, as far as it was read: TGTGCCAGCAGTCCGACAGCAAACTCCGACTACACC.

This clone was recorded a few times. The listed genes are named as in mouse. From the germline J gene comes the end of the CDR3, since the read stops 1 residue before it. This sequence joins TRBV12-1 and TRBJ2-7; D uncertain. In germline, CDR1 is SGHSN, CDR2 HYEKVE. The CDR3 spans 11 residues. The germline V and J ends were trimmed by 2 bases and 6 bases, with 7 bases remaining between them. The CDR3 loop is CASSPVGEQYF. The covered CDR3 bases are TGTGCCAGCTCTCCCGTGGGTGAACAGTAC.

As regards this clone: The germline and genes are mouse ones. The CDR3 end falls 1 residue outside the read, so it is completed with the germline J gene. The chain couples TRBV26 to TRBJ1-1; 8 bases align to TRBD1. Looked up from germline, CDR1 is KGHPV and CDR2 is FQNQEV (reference sequence). CDR3 length equals 14 residues. J was trimmed by 1 base and V by 2 bases; bases with no gene match: 0. The CDR3 DNA, read in part, is TGTGCCAGCAGTCTGGGGACAGGGAACACAGAAGTCTTC. As protein: CASSLGTGNTEVF. The whole CDR3 region reads CASSLGTGNTEVFF.

This clone is medium-sized (0.01 to 0.1%) in the sample. Gene names are mouse gene names. The read ends 1 residue early relative to the CDR3; the germline J gene fills the gap. The chain employs TRBV26 and TRBJ2-3, with D possibly being TRBD1 (5 bases). V lost 3 bases, J lost 0 bases, and 10 bases lay in between. The CDR3 is 15 amino acids. Germline CDR1 KGHPV, CDR2 FQNQEV (reference sequence). The DNA read from the CDR3 is TGTGCCAGCAGTCTACCAGGGCTTAGTGCAGAAACGCTGTAT. It specifies CASSLPGLSAETLY. From start to end, the CDR3 is CASSLPGLSAETLYF.